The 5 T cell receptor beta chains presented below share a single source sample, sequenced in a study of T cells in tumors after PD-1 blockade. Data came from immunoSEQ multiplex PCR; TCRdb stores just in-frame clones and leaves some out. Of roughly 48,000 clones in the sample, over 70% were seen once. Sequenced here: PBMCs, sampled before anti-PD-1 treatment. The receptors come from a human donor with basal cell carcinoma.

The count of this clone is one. In nucleotides, the CDR3 is TGTGCCAGCAGCTTAGGACAGAGAAATGGCTACACCTTC. As protein: CASSLGQRNGYTF. The chain uses TRBV7-8 and TRBJ1-2, with a possible D match to TRBD1 (5 bases). The V gene lost 1 base and the J gene lost 6 bases, with 9 bases spanning the gap. CDR3 length equals 13 residues. Germline-derived CDR1 and CDR2 are SGHVS and FQNEAQ.

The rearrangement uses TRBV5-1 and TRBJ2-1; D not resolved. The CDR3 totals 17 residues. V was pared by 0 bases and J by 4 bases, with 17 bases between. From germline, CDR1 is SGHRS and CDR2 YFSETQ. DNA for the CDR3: TGCGCCAGCAGCTTGGAAGGTGGAAAGGCCCTTTACAATGAGCAGTTCTTC. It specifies CASSLEGGKALYNEQFF.

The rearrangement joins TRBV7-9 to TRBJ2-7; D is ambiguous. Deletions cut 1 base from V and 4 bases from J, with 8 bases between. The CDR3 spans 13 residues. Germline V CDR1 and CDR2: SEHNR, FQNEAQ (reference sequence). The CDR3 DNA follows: TGTGCCAGCAGCTTAGGAGTCCAGTACGAGCAGTACTTC. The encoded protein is CASSLGVQYEQYF.

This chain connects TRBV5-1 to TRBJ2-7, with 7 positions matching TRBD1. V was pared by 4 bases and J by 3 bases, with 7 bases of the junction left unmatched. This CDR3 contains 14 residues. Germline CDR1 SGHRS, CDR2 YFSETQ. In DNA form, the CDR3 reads TGCGCCAGCAGCCGAGAGACAGGGTACTACGAGCAGTACTTC. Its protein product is CASSRETGYYEQYF.

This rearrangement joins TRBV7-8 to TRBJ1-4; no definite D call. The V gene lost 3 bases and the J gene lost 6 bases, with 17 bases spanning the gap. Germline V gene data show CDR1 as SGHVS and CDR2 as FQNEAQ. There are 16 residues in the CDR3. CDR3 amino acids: CASSLGSRRRDEKLFF. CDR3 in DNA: TGTGCCAGCAGCTTGGGCTCTCGGCGACGGGATGAAAAACTGTTTTTT.